Reported below is one T cell receptor beta chain. Its antigen is not identified. CDR1 is SGHNT, CDR2 YYREEE, per germline (reference sequence). The CDR3 extends over 13 amino acids. Trimming took 3 bases from V and 4 from J, leaving 9 bases between them. One entry per CDR3 protein, called by TCRdb with MiXCR from the 5' RACE reads. The table has 750,000 to 850,000 distinct CDR3 sequences, approximately 10% seen once; the top ten hold 0.51%. This record comes from a study of CD8 T cells in ankylosing spondylitis. Study-level findings and limits: Blood of patients with ankylosing spondylitis appeared to be characterized by a TCR beta motif of eight or nine highly homologous variants.

The chain combines TRBV5-4 with TRBJ2-3, with D tentatively TRBD1 (6 bases). This receptor was taken from a male donor with ankylosing spondylitis. Sequenced sample: blood, either unsorted or a sorted T cell fraction (not recorded which). CDR3 DNA: TGTGCCAGCAGCTCGGACAGATCAGATACGCAGTATTTT. As protein: CASSSDRSDTQYF.